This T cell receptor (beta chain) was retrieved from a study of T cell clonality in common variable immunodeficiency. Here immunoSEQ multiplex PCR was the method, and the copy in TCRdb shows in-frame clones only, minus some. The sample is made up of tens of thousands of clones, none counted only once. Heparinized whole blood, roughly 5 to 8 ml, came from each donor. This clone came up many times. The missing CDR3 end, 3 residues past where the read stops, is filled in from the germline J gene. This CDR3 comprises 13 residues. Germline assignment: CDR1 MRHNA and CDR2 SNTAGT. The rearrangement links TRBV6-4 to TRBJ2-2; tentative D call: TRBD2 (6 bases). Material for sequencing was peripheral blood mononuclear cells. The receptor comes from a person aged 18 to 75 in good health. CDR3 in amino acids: CASSDNPGLKLFF. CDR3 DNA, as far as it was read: TGTGCCAGCAGTGATAATCCGGGACTTAAG.